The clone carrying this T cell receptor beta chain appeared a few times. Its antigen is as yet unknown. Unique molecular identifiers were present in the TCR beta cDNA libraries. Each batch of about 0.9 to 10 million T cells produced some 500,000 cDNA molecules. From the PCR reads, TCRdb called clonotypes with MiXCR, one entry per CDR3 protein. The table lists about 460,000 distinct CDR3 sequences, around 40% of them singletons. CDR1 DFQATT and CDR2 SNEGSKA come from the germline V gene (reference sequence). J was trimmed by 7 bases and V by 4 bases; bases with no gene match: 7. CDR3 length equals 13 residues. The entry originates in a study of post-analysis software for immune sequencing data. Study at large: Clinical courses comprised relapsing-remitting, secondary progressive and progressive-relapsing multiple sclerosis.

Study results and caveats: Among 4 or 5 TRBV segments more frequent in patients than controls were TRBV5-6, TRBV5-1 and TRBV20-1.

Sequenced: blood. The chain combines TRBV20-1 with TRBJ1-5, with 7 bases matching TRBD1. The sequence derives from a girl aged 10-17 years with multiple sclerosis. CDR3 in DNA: TGCAGTGCTACAGGAGGGGGCGGGCAGCCCCAGCATTTT. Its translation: CSATGGGGQPQHF.